The text below deals with one T cell receptor beta chain. The antigen remains unidentified. TCRdb's table, derived via immunoSEQ multiplex PCR, lists solely in-frame clones and lacks some. The repertoire holds some 110,000 clones, with 90% to 95% as singletons. This specimen belongs to a study of OX40 agonist ivuxolimab in advanced cancers. The CDR3 runs 18 residues. Trimming stripped 1 base from V and 0 bases from J, with 13 bases between. Germline CDR1 and CDR2: LNHDA and SQIVND (reference sequence). Notes on the study in general: Expanded clones were, on average, more numerous among CD8+ T cells than CD4+. Clonal expansion by week 6 occurred in CD4+ and CD8+ blood T cells (at 0.1 to 3.0 mg/kg).

The TCR sequence derives from an adult with an advanced solid tumor such as melanoma, head and neck, liver or kidney cancer. The J gene is TRBJ2-6, the V gene TRBV19, with a possible D match to TRBD1 (5 bases). Here the sequenced sample was CD4+ or CD8+ T cells sorted from blood, taken in a trial of the OX40 agonist ivuxolimab. CDR3 nucleotides: TGTGCCAGTAGTATAGGCCAGGGTGGTGGCTCTGGGGCCAACGTCCTGACTTTC. Translation: CASSIGQGGGSGANVLTF.